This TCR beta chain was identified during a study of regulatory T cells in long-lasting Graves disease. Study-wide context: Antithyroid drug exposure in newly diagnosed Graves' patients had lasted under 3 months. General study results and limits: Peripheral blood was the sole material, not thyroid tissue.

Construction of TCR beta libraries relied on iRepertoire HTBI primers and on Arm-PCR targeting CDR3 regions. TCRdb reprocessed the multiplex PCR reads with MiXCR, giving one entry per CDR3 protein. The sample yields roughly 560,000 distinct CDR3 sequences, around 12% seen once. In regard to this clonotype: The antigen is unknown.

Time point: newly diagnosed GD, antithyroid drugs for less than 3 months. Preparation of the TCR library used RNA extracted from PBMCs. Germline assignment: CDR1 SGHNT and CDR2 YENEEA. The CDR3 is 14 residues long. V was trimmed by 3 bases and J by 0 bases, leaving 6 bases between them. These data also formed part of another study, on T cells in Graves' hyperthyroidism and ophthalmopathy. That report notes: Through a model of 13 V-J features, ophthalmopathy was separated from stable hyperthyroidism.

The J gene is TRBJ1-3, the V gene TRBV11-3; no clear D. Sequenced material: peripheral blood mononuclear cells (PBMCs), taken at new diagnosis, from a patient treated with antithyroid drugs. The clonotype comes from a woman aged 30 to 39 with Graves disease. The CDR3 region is CASSFEISGNTIYF. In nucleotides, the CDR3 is TGTGCCAGCAGCTTCGAAATCTCTGGAAACACCATATATTTT.